Following are 18 T cell receptor beta chains from one sample sequenced in a study of control samples from healthy donors and cancer patients. Produced via immunoSEQ multiplex PCR; TCRdb's table is partial and in-frame only. The sample lists under 200,000 clones, nearly 96% occurring once. Sequenced sample: blood. The source is a woman aged 25 to 39 in good health.

The chain is built from TRBV30 and TRBJ1-4; TRBD1 might be the D (5 bases). Trimming removed 5 bases at V and 5 bases at J, with 15 bases between. The CDR3 covers 14 residues. Germline CDR1 GTSNPN, CDR2 SVGIG (reference sequence). CDR3 sequence reads: CAWADWGGNEKLFF. CDR3 coding DNA: TGTGCCTGGGCTGACTGGGGGGGAAATGAAAAACTGTTTTTT.

V gene TRBV19 combines with J gene TRBJ1-5, with D possibly TRBD1 on 5 matching bases. Germline values: CDR1 LNHDA, CDR2 SQIVND (reference sequence). CDR3 length: 15 amino acids. V lost 5 bases, J lost 4 bases, and 15 bases lay in between. This CDR3 reads CASSGTGVSNQPQHF. The CDR3 region has the DNA TGTGCCAGTAGTGGAACAGGAGTCTCGAATCAGCCCCAGCATTTT.

The J gene is TRBJ1-4, the V gene TRBV11-2; D unresolved. Trimming cost V 1 base and J 7 bases, with 7 bases left between them. There are 13 residues in the CDR3. Germline V gene sequence: CDR1 SGHAT, CDR2 FQNNGV. The CDR3 loop is CASSLVLGEKLFF. As DNA, the CDR3 is TGTGCCAGCAGCTTAGTCCTGGGTGAAAAACTGTTTTTT.

CDR3 in DNA: TGTGCCAGTAGTATAGGTAGGGGGCAACGGGACGCTGAAGCTTTCTTT. The encoded protein is CASSIGRGQRDAEAFF. The V and J genes are TRBV19 and TRBJ1-1, with 7 nucleotides matching TRBD1. CDR3 length: 16 amino acids. V was pared by 1 base and J by 6 bases, with 11 bases of the junction left unmatched. Germline V gene data show CDR1 as LNHDA and CDR2 as SQIVND (reference sequence).

This chain joins TRBV7-9 and TRBJ2-7; D gene uncertain. CDR3 length: 13 residues. The V gene's germline CDR1 is SEHNR and CDR2 FQNEAQ (reference sequence). The germline V and J ends were trimmed by 3 bases and 3 bases, with 9 bases remaining between them. CDR3: CASSLGRNYEQYF. CDR3 sequence (DNA): TGTGCCAGCAGCTTGGGCAGAAACTACGAGCAGTACTTC.

This chain uses TRBV28 with TRBJ1-5; TRBD1 agrees at 9 bases. The CDR3 is 15 residues long. Germline CDR1 is MDHEN and CDR2 is SYDVKM. V was clipped by 5 bases and J by 7 bases; unmatched bases: 9. In DNA, the CDR3 is TGTGCCAGCAGTCGGACAGGGGTCTTTTCCCAGCCCCAGCATTTT. Translation gives CASSRTGVFSQPQHF.

V gene TRBV20-1 combines with J gene TRBJ2-3; unclear D gene. The V gene's germline CDR1 is DFQATT and CDR2 SNEGSKA (reference sequence). Trimming shortened V by 6 bases and J by 4 bases, and 8 bases separated the two germline ends. The CDR3 extends over 11 amino acids. The CDR3 sequence: CSAYPSDTQYF. DNA of the CDR3: TGCAGTGCCTACCCCTCAGATACGCAGTATTTT.

The chain joins TRBV4-1 to TRBJ1-4, with TRBD1 identical over 7 bases. Losses at the gene ends were 2 bases for V and 3 bases for J; bases not matched to a gene: 3. This CDR3 is built from 15 residues. The germline V gene encodes CDR1 MGHRA and CDR2 YSYEKL. CDR3 sequence: CASSQRGQSNEKLFF. DNA for the CDR3: TGCGCCAGCAGCCAACGGGGACAGTCTAATGAAAAACTGTTTTTT.

CDR3 in DNA: TGTGCCAGCAGTGACTCAAAAAAGGGTTCACCCCTCCACTTT. Translation: CASSDSKKGSPLHF. The V call is TRBV6-4, the J call TRBJ1-6; no firm D call. In germline, CDR1 is MRHNA, CDR2 SNTAGT. V dropped 0 bases and J dropped 9 bases, with 9 bases sitting between them. The CDR3 length is 14 residues.

This chain uses TRBV7-8 with TRBJ2-7; D not certain. Germline V lookup: CDR1 SGHVS, CDR2 FQNEAQ. The CDR3 sequence is 13 residues long. Trimming shortened V by 4 bases and J by 6 bases, and 13 bases separated the two germline ends. CDR3 DNA sequence: TGTGCCAGCAGCTATACTCTATCGGCCGAGCAGTACTTC. It specifies CASSYTLSAEQYF.

The chain recombines TRBV29-1 with TRBJ1-2; 7 bases match TRBD1. This CDR3 region has 15 residues. Germline loops: CDR1 SQVTM, CDR2 ANQGSEA. The J segment lost 8 bases and the V segment lost 7 bases, leaving 19 bases of the junction unmatched. The DNA for the CDR3 is TGCAGCGGATTAGAGTGGGGACAGAACTATGGCGGCTACACCTTC. It codes for CSGLEWGQNYGGYTF.

The chain joins TRBV7-2 to TRBJ2-7; D is possibly TRBD2 (5 bases). The CDR3 length is 13 residues. V shed 5 bases and J shed 1 base, with 9 bases lying between them. Germline CDR1 is SGHTA and CDR2 is FQGNSA. The CDR3 region is CASSPGRSYEQYF. CDR3 in DNA: TGTGCCAGCAGCCCGGGAAGATCCTACGAGCAGTACTTC.

This chain uses TRBV2 with TRBJ1-2; maybe TRBD1 (5 bases). The CDR3 spans 16 residues. Trimming removed 3 bases at V and 8 bases at J, with 22 bases between. Germline loops: CDR1 SNHLY, CDR2 FYNNEI. CDR3 sequence (DNA): TGTGCCAGCAGTGACGTAGACCGGGACCCTGGCAGAGGCTACACCTTC. Translation: CASSDVDRDPGRGYTF.

For this clone: The sample has other DNA sequences that encode this CDR3 too. The chain couples TRBV6-5 to TRBJ1-2; D remains unclear. V was pared by 8 bases and J by 7 bases, with 14 bases between. Germline CDR1 and CDR2: MNHEY and SVGAGI. The CDR3 covers 12 residues. DNA for the CDR3: TGTGCCAGCTCCCGGGGAGAGGCTGGCTACACCTTC. Its translation is CASSRGEAGYTF.

The rearrangement links TRBV12-5 to TRBJ2-2; 7 nucleotides align to TRBD1. The CDR3 is 14 residues long. The V and J ends lost 6 bases and 4 bases, in that order; junction bases with no gene match: 5. The germline CDR1 and CDR2 sequences are LGHNT and FRNRAP. CDR3 protein: CASGPGGTTGELFF. The CDR3 region has the DNA TGTGCTAGTGGGCCAGGGGGAACCACCGGGGAGCTGTTTTTT.

This chain links TRBV19 with TRBJ2-1; D is unclear. Germline lookup yields CDR1 LNHDA and CDR2 SQIVND (reference sequence). The CDR3 is made up of 15 amino acids. Trimming stripped 1 base from V and 0 bases from J, with 7 bases between. CDR3 protein: CASSIGLDSYNEQFF. DNA of the CDR3: TGTGCCAGTAGTATAGGGCTGGACTCCTACAATGAGCAGTTCTTC.

The J gene is TRBJ1-1, the V gene TRBV7-9; no definite D call. V lost 4 bases to trimming and J lost 6 bases, with 9 bases between them. The V gene's germline CDR1 is SEHNR and CDR2 FQNEAQ (reference sequence). The CDR3 has 12 amino acids. In DNA form, the CDR3 reads TGTGCCAGCAGCTCTCCAGATCCTGAAGCTTTCTTT. Translated: CASSSPDPEAFF.

The rearrangement links TRBV27 to TRBJ2-7; TRBD1 is a possible D gene (5 bases). The CDR3 runs to 15 residues. V lost 6 bases, J lost 0 bases, and 15 bases lay in between. Germline V gene data show CDR1 as MNHEY and CDR2 as SMNVEV (reference sequence). CDR3 protein: CASSRKDMLSYEQYF. The DNA for the CDR3 is TGTGCCAGCAGCCGAAAGGACATGCTCTCCTACGAGCAGTACTTC.